This T cell receptor beta chain was documented in a study of blood T cell repertoires in COVID-19. Libraries were prepared by immunoSEQ multiplex PCR; TCRdb keeps only in-frame clonotypes and omits some of them. The repertoire holds 210,000 or so clones, with around 80% as singletons. Trimming shortened V by 5 bases and J by 3 bases, and 9 bases separated the two germline ends. The CDR3 is made up of 13 amino acids. The germline CDR1 and CDR2 sequences are KGHSH and LQKENI. Each recovered donor of Cohort 3 presented with two negative PCRs, clearance, or symptom resolution. The chain has TRBV18 and TRBJ2-3, with D perhaps TRBD1 (6 bases). The specimen was PBMCs or T cells enriched from blood (not recorded which). The source is a man in his 60s who had recovered from COVID-19. The CDR3 spells CASSRQETDTQYF. In nucleotides, the CDR3 is TGTGCCAGCTCAAGACAGGAGACAGATACGCAGTATTTT. The whole variable domain, filled in from reference TRBV18 and TRBJ2-3, reads NAGVMQNPRHLVRRRGQEARLRCSPMKGHSHVYWYRQLPEEGLKFMVYLQKENIIDESGMPKERFSAEFPKEGPSILRIQQVVRGDSAAYFCASSRQETDTQYFGPGTRLTVL.